One sample yielded the 32 T cell receptor beta chains listed below, sequenced in a study of identical twins. TCRdb recomputed calls from the 5' RACE reads with MiXCR, one row per CDR3 protein. The table shows 700,000 or so distinct CDR3 sequences, with around 20% occurring only once. These data also formed part of another study, on T cells expressing NK-cell markers.

What was sequenced was PBMCs. The receptor set was obtained from a woman under 30 in good health.

This clonotype was detected ten times or more. The V gene is TRBV7-8, the J gene TRBJ1-2; D gene uncertain. CDR1 and CDR2 from the germline V gene are SGHVS and FQNEAQ. Trimming shortened V by 0 bases and J by 0 bases, and 5 bases separated the two germline ends. This CDR3 contains 14 residues. In nucleotides, the CDR3 is TGTGCCAGCAGCTTAGCCACAGCTAACTATGGCTACACCTTC. Protein: CASSLATANYGYTF. The whole variable domain, remainder taken from reference TRBV7-8 and TRBJ1-2, is GAGVSQSPRYKVAKRGQDVALRCDPISGHVSLFWYQQALGQGPEFLTYFQNEAQLDKSGLPSDRFFAERPEGSVSTLKIQRTQQEDSAVYLCASSLATANYGYTFGSGTRLTVV.

This clonotype was recorded many times. The chain recombines TRBV7-2 with TRBJ2-2; the D gene is possibly TRBD2 (5 bases). The CDR3 covers 15 residues. V shed 1 base and J shed 3 bases, with 9 bases lying between them. Germline assignment: CDR1 SGHTA and CDR2 FQGNSA. CDR3 amino acids: CASSLVLADTGELFF. CDR3 nucleotides: TGTGCCAGCAGCTTAGTGCTAGCCGACACCGGGGAGCTGTTTTTT.

This clonotype was seen a few times. The rearrangement links TRBV5-1 to TRBJ2-6; D is possibly TRBD1 (6 bases). CDR3 length equals 19 residues. Per the germline V gene, CDR1 is SGHRS and CDR2 is YFSETQ. V lost 5 bases and J lost 0, with 21 bases in between. The CDR3 nucleotides are TGCGCCAGCAGGCCAGTAACAGGGTCCCCCTTCTCTGGGGCCAACGTCCTGACTTTC. It encodes CASRPVTGSPFSGANVLTF.

This chain links TRBV7-3 with TRBJ2-3; tentatively, D is TRBD2 (7 bases). V was clipped by 5 bases and J by 2 bases, with 14 bases between them. The CDR3 is 15 residues long. Germline lookup yields CDR1 SGHTA and CDR2 FQGTGA. The CDR3 loop is CASSPRGGFTDTQYF. In nucleotides, the CDR3 is TGTGCCAGCAGCCCGAGGGGGGGCTTCACAGATACGCAGTATTTT.

This clonotype was detected many times. V gene TRBV20-1 combines with J gene TRBJ2-7; tentative D call: TRBD2 (5 bases). The CDR3 runs to 11 residues. The germline gives CDR1 DFQATT, CDR2 SNEGSKA (reference sequence). Trimming left V 7 bases short and J 2 bases short, with 9 bases between. The CDR3 DNA is TGCAGTGTTCTCGGGGCCTACGAGCAGTACTTC. It encodes CSVLGAYEQYF.

The V call is TRBV20-1, the J call TRBJ2-5; D is unresolved. Germline-derived CDR1 and CDR2 are DFQATT and SNEGSKA (reference sequence). The CDR3 totals 13 residues. V dropped 3 bases and J dropped 3 bases, with 11 bases sitting between them. CDR3 protein: CSASSTAKETQYF. CDR3 nucleotide sequence: TGCAGTGCTAGTAGCACAGCAAAAGAGACCCAGTACTTC.

The genes are TRBV4-2 and TRBJ2-4, with D hard to call. Trimming removed 0 bases from V and 0 bases from J, with 15 bases in between. This CDR3 is built from 18 residues. Germline loops: CDR1 LGHNA, CDR2 YNFKEQ. CDR3 sequence reads: CASSQDLARTVAKNIQYF. As DNA, the CDR3 is TGTGCCAGCAGCCAAGATCTTGCCAGGACCGTAGCCAAAAACATTCAGTACTTC.

The J gene is TRBJ2-2, the V gene TRBV29-1; D may match TRBD1 or TRBD2 (6 bases each). The CDR3 length is 15 residues. V shed 5 bases and J shed 5 bases, with 18 bases lying between them. CDR1 and CDR2 from the germline V gene are SQVTM and ANQGSEA. DNA for the CDR3: TGCAGCGTTCGTGCTTACGAGGGGGGAACCGGGGAGCTGTTTTTT. This translates into CSVRAYEGGTGELFF.

The chain carries TRBV12-3 or TRBV12-4 and TRBJ2-7; D might be TRBD1 (6 bases). The V end was cut by 4 bases, the J end by 2 bases, with 12 bases between. This CDR3 region has 14 residues. The CDR3 is CASSSAGVAYEQYF. The CDR3, as DNA: TGTGCCAGCAGTTCCGCAGGGGTGGCCTACGAGCAGTACTTC.

The chain carries TRBV20-1 and TRBJ2-7; no clear D gene. Trimming took off 5 bases at V and 5 bases at J, with 13 bases between the two ends. This CDR3 is 12 amino acids long. CDR1 and CDR2 from the germline V gene are DFQATT and SNEGSKA (reference sequence). As DNA, the CDR3 is TGCAGTGCTCCATTCCCCACTCACGAGCAGTACTTC. Translated: CSAPFPTHEQYF.

The rearrangement links TRBV6-1 to TRBJ1-5; 7 bases are a match to TRBD1. CDR1 and CDR2 from the germline V gene are MNHNS and SASEGT. Losses at the gene ends were 5 bases for V and 6 bases for J; bases not matched to a gene: 16. CDR3 length: 17 amino acids. The CDR3 DNA reads TGTGCCAGCAGTCGAGCGGCGGACAGGAGCTCGCGTCAGCCCCAGCATTTT. It is translated as CASSRAADRSSRQPQHF.

The V call is TRBV25-1, the J call TRBJ2-7; D might be TRBD2 (6 bases). CDR1 is MGHDK, CDR2 SYGVNS, per germline. The CDR3 extends over 15 amino acids. V gave up 3 bases and J gave up 2 bases, with 14 bases separating them. This CDR3 is CASSEPGAGPYEQYF. The CDR3 nucleotides are TGTGCCAGCAGTGAGCCTGGGGCGGGACCCTACGAGCAGTACTTC.

The chain carries TRBV2 and TRBJ2-7; D not certain. Germline lookup yields CDR1 SNHLY and CDR2 FYNNEI. V was trimmed by 2 bases and J by 2 bases, leaving 10 bases between them. The CDR3 sequence is 14 residues long. The chain's CDR3 is CASSEWLDAYEQYF. CDR3 DNA: TGTGCCAGCAGTGAATGGCTGGATGCCTACGAGCAGTACTTC.

The V call is TRBV4-3, the J call TRBJ2-2; 7 bases align to TRBD1. The CDR3 totals 16 residues. CDR1 is LGHNA and CDR2 is YSLEER in the germline V gene. The J segment lost 7 bases and the V segment lost 1 base, leaving 9 bases of the junction unmatched. This CDR3 is CASSQGGRGFGGELFF. CDR3 coding DNA: TGCGCCAGCAGCCAAGGCGGCAGGGGGTTTGGCGGGGAGCTGTTTTTT.

CDR3 region: CASSGLAGELFF. CDR3 coding DNA: TGTGCCAGCAGTGGCCTAGCCGGGGAGCTGTTTTTT. This chain connects TRBV2 to TRBJ2-2; D is ambiguous. The germline gives CDR1 SNHLY, CDR2 FYNNEI. This CDR3 contains 12 residues. V was trimmed by 4 bases and J by 6 bases, leaving 6 bases between them.

The CDR3 nucleotides read TGTGCCAGCAGTCGACAGGGGGTTTGGTCACCCCTCCACTTT. It is translated as CASSRQGVWSPLHF. This chain connects TRBV6-2 or TRBV6-3 to TRBJ1-6; TRBD1 matches 9 bases. Trimming removed 5 bases from V and 10 bases from J; junction bases left unmatched: 6. Germline V gene lookup returns CDR1 MNHEY and CDR2 SVGEGT. The CDR3 has 14 residues.

The chain uses TRBV20-1 and TRBJ2-1; 11 nucleotides agree with TRBD2. This CDR3 comprises 13 residues. Germline CDR1 DFQATT, CDR2 SNEGSKA (reference sequence). The trim removed 6 bases at V and 10 bases at J, leaving 8 bases unmatched. In DNA, the CDR3 is TGCAGTGCCTTCCTAGCGGGGGGAGGGGAGCAGTTCTTC. It specifies CSAFLAGGGEQFF.

The J gene is TRBJ2-1, the V gene TRBV12-3 or TRBV12-4; 7 nucleotides line up with TRBD2. V gave up 4 bases and J gave up 5 bases; unmatched junction bases: 8. The CDR3 covers 15 residues. CDR3 region: CASSYHQRGNNEQFF. The CDR3 DNA is TGTGCCAGCAGTTATCACCAGCGGGGCAACAATGAGCAGTTCTTC.

This clonotype has only a few counts. The chain has TRBV6-2 or TRBV6-3 and TRBJ2-1; 7 bases agree with TRBD2. Looked up from germline, CDR1 is MNHEY and CDR2 is SVGEGT. The trim removed 9 bases at V and 9 bases at J, leaving 14 bases unmatched. This CDR3 is 14 amino acids long. The chain's CDR3 is CASGGSAGVGEQFF. The CDR3, as DNA: TGTGCCAGTGGCGGCTCGGCGGGAGTGGGTGAGCAGTTCTTC.

V gene TRBV7-2 combines with J gene TRBJ2-1; D call uncertain. Looked up from germline, CDR1 is SGHTA and CDR2 is FQGNSA. This CDR3 is built from 13 residues. V was pared by 3 bases and J by 7 bases, with 10 bases between. CDR3 in amino acids: CASSFRAINEQFF. The CDR3 region has the DNA TGTGCCAGCAGCTTTCGAGCAATAAATGAGCAGTTCTTC. The variable domain in full, completed from reference TRBV7-2 and TRBJ2-1, reads GAGVSQSPSNKVTEKGKDVELRCDPISGHTALYWYRQSLGQGLEFLIYFQGNSAPDKSGLPSDRFSAERTGGSVSTLTIQRTQQEDSAVYLCASSFRAINEQFFGPGTRLTVL.

The chain is built from TRBV4-1 and TRBJ2-1; 7 bases match TRBD2. The junction had 5 bases not matched to a gene; V was cut back by 8 bases and J by 1 base. CDR1 MGHRA and CDR2 YSYEKL come from the germline V gene. CDR3 length: 14 amino acids. DNA for the CDR3: TGCGCCAGCGAGCGGGGTTTGTCCTACAATGAGCAGTTCTTC. Translation: CASERGLSYNEQFF.

This clonotype was counted many times. The gene calls are TRBV10-3 and TRBJ2-3, with a possible D match to TRBD2 (5 bases). CDR1 and CDR2 from the germline V gene are ENHRY and SYGVKD. The CDR3 is made up of 15 amino acids. Trimming shortened V by 3 bases and J by 0 bases, and 10 bases separated the two germline ends. DNA for the CDR3: TGTGCCATCAGTGAATTAAGCGGCAGCACAGATACGCAGTATTTT. The encoded protein is CAISELSGSTDTQYF.

This clonotype has just a few counts. The genes are TRBV5-1 and TRBJ2-1; the D is unclear. Trimming removed 0 bases from V and 5 bases from J, with 9 bases in between. The length of the CDR3 is 14 residues. Germline CDR1 and CDR2: SGHRS and YFSETQ. In nucleotides, the CDR3 is TGCGCCAGCAGCTTGGAAGGGCAAGACAATGAGCAGTTCTTC. Its translation is CASSLEGQDNEQFF. Looking up the rest from reference TRBV5-1 and TRBJ2-1 gives the full variable domain: KAGVTQTPRYLIKTRGQQVTLSCSPISGHRSVSWYQQTPGQGLQFLFEYFSETQRNKGNFPGRFSGRQFSNSRSEMNVSTLELGDSALYLCASSLEGQDNEQFFGPGTRLTVL.

The chain has TRBV20-1 and TRBJ2-5, with TRBD1 identical over 7 bases. The J segment lost 4 bases and the V segment lost 5 bases, leaving 10 bases of the junction unmatched. The germline gives CDR1 DFQATT, CDR2 SNEGSKA (reference sequence). CDR3 length equals 14 residues. CDR3 amino acids: CSARVLTGRETQYF. CDR3 nucleotide sequence: TGCAGTGCTCGCGTATTGACAGGGCGAGAGACCCAGTACTTC.

This clonotype was seen at least ten times. The chain uses TRBV20-1 and TRBJ2-3; no clear D gene. Germline assignment: CDR1 DFQATT and CDR2 SNEGSKA (reference sequence). V dropped 1 base and J dropped 4 bases, with 9 bases sitting between them. The CDR3 is made up of 13 amino acids. CDR3 region: CSARGARADTQYF. The CDR3 region has the DNA TGCAGTGCTAGAGGGGCCCGGGCAGATACGCAGTATTTT.

This clonotype has more than one count but fewer than ten. This chain joins TRBV20-1 and TRBJ2-1, with 10 nucleotides matching TRBD1. The CDR3 is 15 residues long. Germline assignment: CDR1 DFQATT and CDR2 SNEGSKA (reference sequence). V was clipped by 3 bases and J by 10 bases; unmatched bases: 12. CDR3 sequence (DNA): TGCAGTGCTAGTTACGGGACAGGGGTGGCCGGGGAGCAGTTCTTC. This gives the protein CSASYGTGVAGEQFF.

This clonotype has just a few counts. The rearrangement links TRBV11-2 to TRBJ2-7; 7 bases are shared with TRBD2. Per germline, CDR1 SGHAT and CDR2 FQNNGV. V dropped 1 base and J dropped 2; count of bases not matched to a gene: 5. The CDR3 extends over 15 amino acids. CDR3 residues: CASSLGAGLPYEQYF. Written as DNA, the CDR3 is TGTGCCAGCAGCTTAGGGGCGGGACTACCCTACGAGCAGTACTTC.

CDR3 coding DNA: TGTGCCACCGCACTACGAGCGGGAAAATCCTACAATGAGCAGTTCTTC. Protein: CATALRAGKSYNEQFF. The chain is built from TRBV10-3 and TRBJ2-1; 7 positions match TRBD2. Germline-derived CDR1 and CDR2 are ENHRY and SYGVKD. After removal of 10 bases from V and 1 base from J, the junction contained 13 bases not matched to a gene. The CDR3 is 16 residues long.

This clonotype showed up many times. The chain has TRBV29-1 and TRBJ2-1; 8 nucleotides align to TRBD2. The germline CDR1 and CDR2 sequences are SQVTM and ANQGSEA. The CDR3 covers 13 residues. With V trimmed by 8 bases and J by 7 bases, 10 bases remained unmatched. The CDR3 bases are TGCAGCCCGGAGGGACTAGGGGAAAATGAGCAGTTCTTC. It encodes CSPEGLGENEQFF.

The chain has TRBV10-3 and TRBJ2-1; D not resolved. Germline V gives CDR1 ENHRY, CDR2 SYGVKD. V lost 3 bases to trimming and J lost 7 bases, with 10 bases between them. This CDR3 comprises 13 residues. CDR3 sequence reads: CAISEGQENEQFF. Written as DNA, the CDR3 is TGTGCCATCAGTGAAGGGCAGGAGAATGAGCAGTTCTTC.

This rearrangement joins TRBV29-1 to TRBJ1-2, with D unresolved. Looked up from germline, CDR1 is SQVTM and CDR2 is ANQGSEA. Trimming removed 4 bases from V and 7 bases from J, with 25 bases in between. This CDR3 contains 16 residues. The CDR3 region has the DNA TGCAGCGTTGGACGGTCCGGGAACGAAGCGTTGAGTGGCTACACCTTC. Its protein product is CSVGRSGNEALSGYTF.

The chain carries TRBV5-1 and TRBJ2-5, with 14 bases aligning to TRBD2. There are 19 residues in the CDR3. Trimming cost V 2 bases and J 4 bases; bases outside gene matches: 13. Germline V gene sequence: CDR1 SGHRS, CDR2 YFSETQ. The CDR3 bases are TGCGCCAGCAGCTTTCGACTAGCGGGAGGGCCGCTTGGGTTAGAGACCCAGTACTTC. Its protein product is CASSFRLAGGPLGLETQYF. Full variable domain (rest looked up from reference TRBV5-1 and TRBJ2-5): KAGVTQTPRYLIKTRGQQVTLSCSPISGHRSVSWYQQTPGQGLQFLFEYFSETQRNKGNFPGRFSGRQFSNSRSEMNVSTLELGDSALYLCASSFRLAGGPLGLETQYFGPGTRLLVL.